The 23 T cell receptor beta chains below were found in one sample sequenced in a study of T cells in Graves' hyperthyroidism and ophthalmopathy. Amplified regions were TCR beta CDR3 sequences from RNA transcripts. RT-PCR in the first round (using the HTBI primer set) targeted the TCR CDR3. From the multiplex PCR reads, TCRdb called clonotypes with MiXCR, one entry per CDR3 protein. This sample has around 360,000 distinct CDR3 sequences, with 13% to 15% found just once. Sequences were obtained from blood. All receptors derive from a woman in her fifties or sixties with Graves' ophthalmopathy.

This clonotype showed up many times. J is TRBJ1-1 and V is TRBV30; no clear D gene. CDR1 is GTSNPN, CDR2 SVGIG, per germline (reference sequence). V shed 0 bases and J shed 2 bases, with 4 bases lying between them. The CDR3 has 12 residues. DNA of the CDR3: TGTGCCTGGAGTGTCTTAAACACTGAAGCTTTCTTT. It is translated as CAWSVLNTEAFF.

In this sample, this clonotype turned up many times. CDR3 sequence reads: CSFRTVETQYF. DNA for the CDR3: TGCAGTTTCCGGACAGTAGAGACCCAGTACTTC. V is TRBV20-1 and J is TRBJ2-5, with D possibly matching TRBD1 (6 bases). Per germline, CDR1 DFQATT and CDR2 SNEGSKA (reference sequence). The ends were cut back, 8 bases at V and 4 bases at J, with 11 bases in the middle. This CDR3 comprises 11 residues.

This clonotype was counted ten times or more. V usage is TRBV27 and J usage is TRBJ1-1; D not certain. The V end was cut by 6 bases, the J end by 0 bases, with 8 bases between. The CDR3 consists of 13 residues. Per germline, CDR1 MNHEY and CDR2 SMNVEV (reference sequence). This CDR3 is CASSTQLNTEAFF. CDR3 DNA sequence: TGTGCCAGCAGCACTCAACTGAACACTGAAGCTTTCTTT.

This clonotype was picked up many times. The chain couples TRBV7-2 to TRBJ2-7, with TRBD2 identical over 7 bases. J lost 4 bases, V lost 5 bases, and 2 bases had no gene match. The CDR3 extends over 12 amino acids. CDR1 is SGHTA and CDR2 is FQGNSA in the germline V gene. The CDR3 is CASSRSGYEQYF. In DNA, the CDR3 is TGTGCCAGCAGCCGTAGCGGGTACGAGCAGTACTTC.

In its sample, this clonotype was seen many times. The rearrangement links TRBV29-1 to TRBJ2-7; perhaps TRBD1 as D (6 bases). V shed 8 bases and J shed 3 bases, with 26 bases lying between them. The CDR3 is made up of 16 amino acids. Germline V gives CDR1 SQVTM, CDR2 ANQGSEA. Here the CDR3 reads CSTLSPGDPRGYEQYF. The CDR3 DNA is TGCAGCACTCTCTCCCCAGGGGACCCTAGGGGCTACGAGCAGTACTTC.

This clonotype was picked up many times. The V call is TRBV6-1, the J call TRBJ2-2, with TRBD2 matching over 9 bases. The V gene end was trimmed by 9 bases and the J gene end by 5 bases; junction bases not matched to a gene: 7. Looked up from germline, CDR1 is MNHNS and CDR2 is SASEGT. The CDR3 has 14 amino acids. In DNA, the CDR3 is TGTGCCAGTCGGCGGGAGGGCCCGACCGGGGAGCTGTTTTTT. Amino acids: CASRREGPTGELFF.

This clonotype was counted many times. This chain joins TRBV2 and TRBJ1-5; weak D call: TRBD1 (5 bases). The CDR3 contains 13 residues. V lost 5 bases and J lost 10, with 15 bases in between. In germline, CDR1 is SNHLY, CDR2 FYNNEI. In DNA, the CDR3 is TGTGCCAGCAGTTCCACGGTGGGGCCTCCCCAGCATTTT. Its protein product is CASSSTVGPPQHF.

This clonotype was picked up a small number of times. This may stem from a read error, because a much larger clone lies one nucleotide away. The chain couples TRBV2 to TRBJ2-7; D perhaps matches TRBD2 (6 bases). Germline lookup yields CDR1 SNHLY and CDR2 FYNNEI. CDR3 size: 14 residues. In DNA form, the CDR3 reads TGTGTCAGCTCGAGGGACTTTCTTCCCTACGAGCAGTACTTC. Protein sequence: CVSSRDFLPYEQYF. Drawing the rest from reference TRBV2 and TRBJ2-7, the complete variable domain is EPEVTQTPSHQVTQMGQEVILRCVPISNHLYFYWYRQILGQKVEFLVSFYNNEISEKSEIFDDQFSVERPDGSNFTLKIRSTKLEDSAMYFCVSSRDFLPYEQYFGPGTRLTVT.

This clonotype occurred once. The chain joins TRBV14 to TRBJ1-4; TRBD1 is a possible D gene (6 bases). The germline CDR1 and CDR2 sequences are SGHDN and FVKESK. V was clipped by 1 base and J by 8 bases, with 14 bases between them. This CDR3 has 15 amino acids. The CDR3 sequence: CASSQGSGRGEKLFF. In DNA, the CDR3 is TGTGCCAGCAGCCAAGGGTCCGGAAGGGGGGAAAAACTGTTTTTT. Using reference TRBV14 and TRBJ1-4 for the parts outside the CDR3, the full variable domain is EAGVTQFPSHSVIEKGQTVTLRCDPISGHDNLYWYRRVMGKEIKFLLHFVKESKQDESGMPNNRFLAERTGGTYSTLKVQPAELEDSGVYFCASSQGSGRGEKLFFGSGTQLSVL.

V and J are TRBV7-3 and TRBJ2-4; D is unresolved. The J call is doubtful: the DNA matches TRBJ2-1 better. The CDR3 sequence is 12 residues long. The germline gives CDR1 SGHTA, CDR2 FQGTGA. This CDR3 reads CASSLSGLVQFF. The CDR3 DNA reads TGTGCCAGCAGCTTAAGTGGTCTGGTTCAGTTCTTC.

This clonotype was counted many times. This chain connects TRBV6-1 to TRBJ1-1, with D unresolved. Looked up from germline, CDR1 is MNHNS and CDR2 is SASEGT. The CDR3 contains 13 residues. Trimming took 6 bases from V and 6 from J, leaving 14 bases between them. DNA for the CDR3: TGTGCCAGCAGACTGTCGGACGGAGCTGAAGCTTTCTTT. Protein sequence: CASRLSDGAEAFF.

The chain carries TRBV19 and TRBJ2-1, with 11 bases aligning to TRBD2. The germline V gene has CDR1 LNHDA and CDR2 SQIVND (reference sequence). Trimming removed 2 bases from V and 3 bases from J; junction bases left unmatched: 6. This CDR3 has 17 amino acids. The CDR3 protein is CASSIRLAGGFYNEQFF. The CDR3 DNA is TGTGCCAGTAGTATACGATTAGCGGGAGGGTTCTACAATGAGCAGTTCTTC.

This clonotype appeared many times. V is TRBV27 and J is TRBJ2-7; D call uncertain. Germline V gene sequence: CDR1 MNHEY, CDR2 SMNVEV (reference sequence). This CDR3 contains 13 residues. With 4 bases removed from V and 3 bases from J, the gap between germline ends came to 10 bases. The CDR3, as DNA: TGTGCCAGCAGTTCAGGCTCTGTCTACGAGCAGTACTTC. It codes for CASSSGSVYEQYF.

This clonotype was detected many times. The CDR3 DNA reads TGTGCCAGTAGGCTGTGGTACGGGACAGGGCCAAACACTGAAGCTTTCTTT. This codes for CASRLWYGTGPNTEAFF. The chain couples TRBV19 to TRBJ1-1; 9 bases align to TRBD1. This CDR3 comprises 17 residues. V lost 6 bases and J lost 2; bases outside the gene matches: 13. Germline V gene sequence: CDR1 LNHDA, CDR2 SQIVND (reference sequence). The complete variable domain, with remaining parts taken from reference TRBV19 and TRBJ1-1, reads DGGITQSPKYLFRKEGQNVTLSCEQNLNHDAMYWYRQDPGQGLRLIYYSQIVNDFQKGDIAEGYSVSREKKESFPLTVTSAQKNPTAFYLCASRLWYGTGPNTEAFFGQGTRLTVV.

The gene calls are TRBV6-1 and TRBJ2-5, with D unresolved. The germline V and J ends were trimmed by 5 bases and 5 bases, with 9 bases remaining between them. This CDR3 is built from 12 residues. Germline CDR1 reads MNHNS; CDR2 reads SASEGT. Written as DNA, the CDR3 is TGTGCCAGCAGTTCGACGTGGGAGACCCAGTACTTC. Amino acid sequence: CASSSTWETQYF.

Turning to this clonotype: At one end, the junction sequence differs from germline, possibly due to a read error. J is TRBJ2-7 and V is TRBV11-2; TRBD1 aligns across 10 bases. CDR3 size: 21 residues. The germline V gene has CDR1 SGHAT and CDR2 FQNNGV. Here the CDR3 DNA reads TGTGCCAGCAGCTTACTTGGTTACCCCGGACAGGGGGGAACAAACATCTACGGGCAGTACTTC. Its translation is CASSLLGYPGQGGTNIYGQYF.

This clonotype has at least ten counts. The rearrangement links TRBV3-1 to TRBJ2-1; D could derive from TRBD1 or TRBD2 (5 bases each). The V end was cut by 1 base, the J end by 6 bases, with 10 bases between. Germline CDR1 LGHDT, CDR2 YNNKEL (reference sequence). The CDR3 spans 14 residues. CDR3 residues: CASSQGRGVNEQFF. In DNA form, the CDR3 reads TGTGCCAGCAGCCAAGGGAGAGGGGTCAATGAGCAGTTCTTC.

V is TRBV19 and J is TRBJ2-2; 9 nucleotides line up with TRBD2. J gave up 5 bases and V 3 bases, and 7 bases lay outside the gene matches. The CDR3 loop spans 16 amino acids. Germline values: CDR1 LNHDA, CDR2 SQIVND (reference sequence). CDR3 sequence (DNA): TGTGCCAGTAGTATGAGGCTAGCGGGAAGAACCGGGGAGCTGTTTTTT. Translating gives CASSMRLAGRTGELFF.

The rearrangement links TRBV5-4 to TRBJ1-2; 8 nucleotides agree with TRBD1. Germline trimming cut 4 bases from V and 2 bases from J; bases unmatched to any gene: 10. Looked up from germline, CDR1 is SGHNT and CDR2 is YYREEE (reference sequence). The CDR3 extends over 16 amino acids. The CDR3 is CASSEGQVFSNYGYTF. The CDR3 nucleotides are TGTGCCAGCAGCGAGGGACAGGTTTTTTCGAACTATGGCTACACCTTC.

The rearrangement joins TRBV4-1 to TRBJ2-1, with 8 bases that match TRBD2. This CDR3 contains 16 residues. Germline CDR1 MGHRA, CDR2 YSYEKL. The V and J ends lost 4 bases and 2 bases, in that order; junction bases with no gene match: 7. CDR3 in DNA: TGCGCCAGCAGCCGAACTAGCGGCCTGACCTACAATGAGCAGTTCTTC. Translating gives CASSRTSGLTYNEQFF.

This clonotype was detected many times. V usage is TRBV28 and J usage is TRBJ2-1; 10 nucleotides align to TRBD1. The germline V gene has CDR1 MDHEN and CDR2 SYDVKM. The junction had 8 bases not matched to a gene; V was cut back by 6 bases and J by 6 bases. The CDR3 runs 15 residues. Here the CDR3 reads CASSDGTGARNEQFF. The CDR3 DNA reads TGTGCCAGCAGCGATGGGACAGGGGCGCGCAATGAGCAGTTCTTC.

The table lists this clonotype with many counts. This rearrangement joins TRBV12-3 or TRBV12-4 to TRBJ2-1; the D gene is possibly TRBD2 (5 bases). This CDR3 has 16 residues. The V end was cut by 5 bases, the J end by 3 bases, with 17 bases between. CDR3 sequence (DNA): TGTGCCAGCAGTGACTCTACGGCTCGGGGCTACAATGAGCAGTTCTTC. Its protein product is CASSDSTARGYNEQFF.

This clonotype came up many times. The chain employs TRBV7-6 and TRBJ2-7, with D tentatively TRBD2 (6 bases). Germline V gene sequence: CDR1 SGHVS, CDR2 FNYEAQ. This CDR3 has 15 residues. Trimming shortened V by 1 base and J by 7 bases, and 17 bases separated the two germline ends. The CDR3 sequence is CASSLVSGTAGEQYF. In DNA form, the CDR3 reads TGTGCCAGCAGCTTAGTATCAGGAACTGCGGGAGAGCAGTACTTC.